The 10 T cell receptor beta chains given below trace back to one sample, sequenced in a study of shared clonotypes between healthy human individuals. Generated by immunoSEQ multiplex PCR, the TCRdb table keeps only in-frame clones and is missing some. This sample has 1 million to 1.3 million clones, with about 84% found just once. The specimen was memory CD4+ T cells from PBMCs. Subset reported: CD45RA-negative fraction. The receptors derive from a man between 18 and 35 years old in good health. Some clones in this sample may be carry-over from other donors' samples.

The chain recombines TRBV5-1 with TRBJ2-2; 14 bases align to TRBD2. V was clipped by 3 bases and J by 4 bases; unmatched bases: 2. Germline lookup yields CDR1 SGHRS and CDR2 YFSETQ. The CDR3 is 16 amino acids. The CDR3 spells CASSSTSGRATGELFF. The CDR3, as DNA: TGCGCCAGCAGCTCGACTAGCGGGAGGGCCACCGGGGAGCTGTTTTTT.

There are a few counts of this clone. This chain connects TRBV5-6 to TRBJ2-5; D uncertain. Germline values: CDR1 SGHDT, CDR2 YYEEEE. The CDR3 totals 12 residues. Trimming stripped 3 bases from V and 7 bases from J, with 10 bases between. The CDR3 is CASSSLEGTQYF. For the CDR3, the DNA is TGTGCCAGCAGCTCCTTGGAAGGGACCCAGTACTTC.

V is TRBV9 and J is TRBJ1-5; no clear D. CDR3 length equals 13 residues. Trimming left V 0 bases short and J 9 bases short, with 10 bases between. Germline assignment: CDR1 SGDLS and CDR2 YYNGEE. The CDR3 is CASSVDSIRPQHF. DNA for the CDR3: TGTGCCAGCAGCGTAGATTCTATTCGGCCCCAGCATTTT.

A few counts support this clone. V and J are TRBV10-2 and TRBJ1-1, with 7 bases lining up with TRBD1. This CDR3 contains 13 residues. The V and J ends lost 7 bases and 1 base, in that order; junction bases with no gene match: 3. Per germline, CDR1 WSHSY and CDR2 SAAADI. DNA of the CDR3: TGCGCCAGCACCCGACAGGGGAACACTGAAGCTTTCTTT. Translation gives CASTRQGNTEAFF.

This chain joins TRBV30 and TRBJ2-3, with TRBD1 matching 7 bases. In germline, CDR1 is GTSNPN, CDR2 SVGIG (reference sequence). The V gene end was trimmed by 2 bases and the J gene end by 0 bases; junction bases not matched to a gene: 2. The CDR3 totals 14 residues. Here the CDR3 DNA reads TGTGCCTGGAGTACAGGGGCTAGCACAGATACGCAGTATTTT. Protein sequence: CAWSTGASTDTQYF.

The rearrangement joins TRBV5-1 to TRBJ1-2; D might be TRBD1 (6 bases). CDR3 length: 14 residues. Between the trimmed V and J ends, which lost 1 base and 7 bases, there was a span of 14 bases. In germline, CDR1 is SGHRS, CDR2 YFSETQ. In nucleotides, the CDR3 is TGCGCCAGCAGCTTGACGCCGGGGGCTGGTGGCTACACCTTC. Protein: CASSLTPGAGGYTF.

This clone was detected only once. The chain combines TRBV30 with TRBJ1-2; the match to TRBD1 covers 8 bases. Germline CDR1 GTSNPN, CDR2 SVGIG (reference sequence). V was pared by 5 bases and J by 4 bases, with 9 bases of the junction left unmatched. CDR3 length: 14 residues. The CDR3 DNA sequence: TGTGCCTGGCTCGGGGGACAGGTGCCCTATGGCTACACCTTC. Amino acid sequence: CAWLGGQVPYGYTF. The whole variable domain, filled in from reference TRBV30 and TRBJ1-2, reads SQTIHQWPATLVQPVGSPLSLECTVEGTSNPNLYWYRQAAGRGLQLLFYSVGIGQISSEVPQNLSASRPQDRQFILSSKKLLLSDSGFYLCAWLGGQVPYGYTFGSGTRLTVV.

The V and J genes are TRBV2 and TRBJ1-2, with 8 bases aligning to TRBD1. After removal of 7 bases from V and 4 bases from J, the junction contained 8 bases not matched to a gene. Germline V gives CDR1 SNHLY, CDR2 FYNNEI. The CDR3 extends over 14 amino acids. The DNA for the CDR3 is TGTGCCAGCACCGAGGACAGGGCCCTCTATGGCTACACCTTC. Translated: CASTEDRALYGYTF.

The chain recombines TRBV27 with TRBJ1-2; D is ambiguous. Germline CDR1 is MNHEY and CDR2 is SMNVEV (reference sequence). V gave up 6 bases and J gave up 6 bases, with 11 bases separating them. The CDR3 has 12 residues. CDR3 coding DNA: TGTGCCAGCAGCCGGGTCGGGGATGGCTACACCTTC. Protein sequence: CASSRVGDGYTF.

This chain uses TRBV9 with TRBJ2-1; D is ambiguous. The CDR3 consists of 15 residues. Germline CDR1 and CDR2: SGDLS and YYNGEE. V was shortened by 0 bases and J by 9 bases, with 16 bases between the two germline ends. The chain's CDR3 is CASSVATSQPSEQFF. Here the CDR3 DNA reads TGTGCCAGCAGCGTAGCTACGTCACAGCCTTCTGAGCAGTTCTTC.